This entry lists 7 T cell receptor beta chains sequenced from one sample in a study of human T cells and chemical hapten exposure. One entry per CDR3 protein results from TCRdb running MiXCR on the 5' RACE reads. The data show 120,000 to 150,000 distinct CDR3 sequences, 4.1% seen once. Unfractionated whole blood yielded total RNA. The receptor set was obtained from a female donor in good health.

This clonotype was observed many times. V is TRBV14 and J is TRBJ2-7; the match to TRBD2 covers 11 bases. CDR1 is SGHDN, CDR2 FVKESK, per germline. The CDR3 spans 17 residues. Trimming at V came to 5 bases and at J to 1 base, leaving 10 bases not matched to a gene. The CDR3 protein is CASSYSPTSGGSYEQYF. The CDR3 nucleotides are TGTGCCAGCAGCTACTCCCCCACTAGCGGGGGTTCCTACGAGCAGTACTTC.

This clonotype was seen ten or more times. The CDR3 DNA reads TGTGCCAGCAGCTGGACTAGCGGGGGGTACCAAGAGACCCAGTACTTC. It encodes CASSWTSGGYQETQYF. This chain uses TRBV12-3 or TRBV12-4 with TRBJ2-5; TRBD2 matches at 14 bases. The CDR3 consists of 16 residues. V lost 6 bases to trimming and J lost 0 bases; unmatched junction nucleotides: 3.

J is TRBJ2-6 and V is TRBV5-5, with 7 bases matching TRBD1. Germline loops: CDR1 SGHKS, CDR2 YYEKEE (reference sequence). Germline trimming cut 4 bases from V and 0 bases from J; bases unmatched to any gene: 7. The CDR3 consists of 17 residues. The CDR3 loop reads CASSKGQPSSGANVLTF. In nucleotides, the CDR3 is TGTGCCAGCAGCAAGGGACAGCCTAGCTCTGGGGCCAACGTCCTGACTTTC.

Ten or more counts support this clonotype. The chain uses TRBV6-5 and TRBJ1-1; 7 nucleotides line up with TRBD1. The length of the CDR3 is 13 residues. Germline trimming cut 0 bases from V and 8 bases from J; bases unmatched to any gene: 3. Germline CDR1 MNHEY, CDR2 SVGAGI. The CDR3 DNA is TGTGCCAGCAGTTACTCGTGGGACAGCGAAGCTTTCTTT. It specifies CASSYSWDSEAFF.

At least ten counts were recorded for this clonotype. This chain uses TRBV5-1 with TRBJ2-7; D uncertain. Germline V gene lookup returns CDR1 SGHRS and CDR2 YFSETQ. With 0 bases removed from V and 4 bases from J, the gap between germline ends came to 5 bases. This CDR3 has 12 residues. This CDR3 reads CASSLVMYEQYF. CDR3 DNA: TGCGCCAGCAGCTTGGTAATGTACGAGCAGTACTTC.

This clonotype has ten or more counts. The genes are TRBV14 and TRBJ1-1; TRBD1 matches at 7 bases. Germline V gives CDR1 SGHDN, CDR2 FVKESK. Unmatched junction bases numbered 8, after V lost 2 bases and J lost 5 bases. This CDR3 is built from 15 residues. In DNA form, the CDR3 reads TGTGCCAGCAGCCAAATGGGACAGACGGGTACTGAAGCTTTCTTT. Translated: CASSQMGQTGTEAFF.

V is TRBV5-1 and J is TRBJ2-3; D is unclear. This CDR3 has 15 residues. The V gene's germline CDR1 is SGHRS and CDR2 YFSETQ. V was cut by 5 bases and J by 0 bases, with 13 bases left in between. The CDR3 loop reads CASSLLPESTDTQYF. In DNA, the CDR3 is TGCGCCAGCAGTCTCTTGCCAGAAAGCACAGATACGCAGTATTTT.